This TCR beta chain appears in the sequencing data of a study of a mutant IDH1 vaccine in newly diagnosed glioma. About the research overall: Patients began vaccination 4-6 weeks after radiotherapy alone, or with temozolomide cycles. Therapy received beforehand was radiotherapy, temozolomide, or both, with most patients given both.

Germline assignment: CDR1 LGHNA and CDR2 YNFKEQ. Deletions cut 0 bases from V and 7 bases from J, with 15 bases between. CDR3 length: 16 residues. On this clone itself: The antigen is unknown.

As for time point: week 5, during vaccination. Doses consisted of 300 ug of mutant IDH1 20-mer peptide each, paired with topical imiquimod. The study enrolled donors with new WHO grade 3 or 4 IDH1-mutant, ATRX-lost astrocytomas. Produced via immunoSEQ multiplex PCR; TCRdb's table is partial and in-frame only. The sample consists of around 36,000 clones, approximately 89% of them appearing once. Sequencing was performed on PBMCs, taken from a glioma patient whose treatment included an IDH1 peptide vaccine. The origin of this receptor is a man in his forties or fifties with glioma. This sequence joins TRBV4-2 and TRBJ2-2; TRBD1 might be the D (7 bases). CDR3 nucleotides: TGTGCCAGCAGCCAAGACCCCCAGGGGGGCGGCGGGGAGCTGTTTTTT. It codes for CASSQDPQGGGGELFF.